Following are 25 T cell receptor beta chains from one sample sequenced in a study of blood T cell repertoires in COVID-19. The data were produced by immunoSEQ multiplex PCR, yet TCRdb's version contains in-frame clones alone and is incomplete. This sample carries roughly 95,000 clones, around 80% of them seen once, and the ten largest clones take almost 7%. The sample was peripheral blood. These receptors were taken from a man aged 50-59 years with active or convalescent COVID-19.

The chain carries TRBV15 and TRBJ2-5; TRBD2 matches 10 bases. Germline V lookup: CDR1 LNHNV, CDR2 YYDKDF (reference sequence). With 0 bases clipped from V and 5 bases from J, the junction kept 9 bases outside the gene matches. The CDR3 is 17 residues long. Here the CDR3 DNA reads TGTGCCACCAGCAGAGATCGCCCCACTAGCGGGGTCGAGACCCAGTACTTC. This translates into CATSRDRPTSGVETQYF.

This clone was counted a few times. The chain carries TRBV19 and TRBJ2-6; TRBD1 agrees at 10 bases. CDR1 is LNHDA, CDR2 SQIVND, per germline (reference sequence). The CDR3 consists of 20 residues. J was trimmed by 2 bases and V by 3 bases; bases with no gene match: 13. CDR3 sequence reads: CASSIRVGGQGSAGANVLTF. As DNA, the CDR3 is TGTGCCAGTAGTATCCGGGTCGGGGGACAGGGGTCGGCTGGGGCCAACGTCCTGACTTTC. The full variable domain, in which reference TRBV19 and TRBJ2-6 provide the parts outside the CDR3, is DGGITQSPKYLFRKEGQNVTLSCEQNLNHDAMYWYRQDPGQGLRLIYYSQIVNDFQKGDIAEGYSVSREKKESFPLTVTSAQKNPTAFYLCASSIRVGGQGSAGANVLTFGAGSRLTVL.

The chain combines TRBV6-6 with TRBJ1-5; D might be TRBD1 (6 bases). Germline lookup yields CDR1 MNHNY and CDR2 SVGAGI (reference sequence). The CDR3 loop spans 15 amino acids. The germline V and J ends were trimmed by 5 bases and 3 bases, with 14 bases remaining between them. The CDR3 sequence is CASSLQPGDNQPQHF. The DNA for the CDR3 is TGTGCCAGCAGTCTGCAACCAGGGGACAATCAGCCCCAGCATTTT.

The chain combines TRBV5-1 with TRBJ1-3; maybe TRBD1 (5 bases). The germline V gene encodes CDR1 SGHRS and CDR2 YFSETQ. Trimming took 0 bases from V and 4 from J, leaving 14 bases between them. This CDR3 spans 16 amino acids. The CDR3: CASSLAGGGAGNTIYF. The CDR3, as DNA: TGCGCCAGCAGCTTGGCCGGCGGAGGGGCCGGAAACACCATATATTTT.

This chain links TRBV19 with TRBJ1-2, with 8 positions matching TRBD1. Per the germline V gene, CDR1 is LNHDA and CDR2 is SQIVND (reference sequence). The V segment lost 4 bases and the J segment 6 bases; nucleotides outside the gene matches: 7. The CDR3 extends over 14 amino acids. This chain's CDR3 is CASSKDRVTNGYTF. The CDR3 region has the DNA TGTGCCAGTAGTAAGGACAGGGTAACGAATGGCTACACCTTC.

The V and J genes are TRBV5-1 and TRBJ2-2; 11 bases are shared with TRBD2. Germline CDR1 reads SGHRS; CDR2 reads YFSETQ. V lost 4 bases to trimming and J lost 4 bases; unmatched junction nucleotides: 3. This CDR3 region has 15 residues. CDR3 residues: CASSASGGSTGELFF. The CDR3 nucleotides are TGCGCCAGCAGCGCTAGCGGGGGGAGCACCGGGGAGCTGTTTTTT.

This chain links TRBV3-1 (or the pseudogene TRBV3-2) with TRBJ2-5; D is undetermined. Trimming left V 2 bases short and J 1 base short, with 5 bases between. Germline CDR1 and CDR2: LGHDT and YNNKEL (reference sequence). The CDR3 spans 13 residues. CDR3 DNA sequence: TGTGCCAGCAGCCAACGCAGCCAAGAGACCCAGTACTTC. Translating gives CASSQRSQETQYF.

The V gene is TRBV28, the J gene TRBJ2-5; 9 nucleotides agree with TRBD1. Germline V gene data show CDR1 as MDHEN and CDR2 as SYDVKM. CDR3 length equals 14 residues. After removal of 6 bases from V and 4 bases from J, the junction contained 6 bases not matched to a gene. The CDR3 DNA sequence: TGTGCCAGCAGGGGGACAGGGCCGGGAGAGACCCAGTACTTC. Translated, it gives CASRGTGPGETQYF.

This chain joins TRBV10-3 and TRBJ2-5, with 10 bases aligning to TRBD2. The length of the CDR3 is 15 residues. Germline V gives CDR1 ENHRY, CDR2 SYGVKD. After removal of 5 bases from V and 4 bases from J, the junction contained 7 bases not matched to a gene. The DNA for the CDR3 is TGTGCCATCAGTTTAGCGGGGGGCCCCTTAGAGACCCAGTACTTC. Amino acid sequence: CAISLAGGPLETQYF.

The chain couples TRBV28 to TRBJ2-7; a possible D gene is TRBD1 (7 bases). V was pared by 5 bases and J by 2 bases, with 19 bases between. Germline-derived CDR1 and CDR2 are MDHEN and SYDVKM. This CDR3 region has 16 residues. CDR3 coding DNA: TGTGCCAGCAGTCCGGCACAGGGGAGGAGAACCTACGAGCAGTACGTC. Its translation: CASSPAQGRRTYEQYV.

The V and J genes are TRBV2 and TRBJ2-5; unclear D gene. Between the trimmed V and J ends, which lost 8 bases and 0 bases, there was a span of 10 bases. The CDR3 is 13 residues long. Germline V gene lookup returns CDR1 SNHLY and CDR2 FYNNEI. The CDR3 loop reads CASLRSYQETQYF. The DNA of the CDR3 is TGTGCCAGCCTCAGGTCGTACCAAGAGACCCAGTACTTC.

The chain has TRBV2 and TRBJ1-1, with TRBD1 as a possible D gene (6 bases). The CDR3 totals 13 residues. The V and J ends lost 6 bases and 3 bases respectively, with 11 bases between them. Germline CDR1 is SNHLY and CDR2 is FYNNEI. CDR3 loop: CASRDREDTEAFF. The CDR3 coding sequence is TGTGCCAGCAGGGACAGAGAGGACACTGAAGCTTTCTTT.

V is TRBV3-1 (or the pseudogene TRBV3-2) and J is TRBJ1-2; unclear D gene. The germline V gene has CDR1 LGHDT and CDR2 YNNKEL (reference sequence). This CDR3 region has 14 residues. V dropped 4 bases and J dropped 5 bases, with 14 bases sitting between them. The CDR3 is CASSPRGALYGYTF. The CDR3 DNA reads as TGTGCCAGCAGCCCCCGAGGCGCGTTATATGGCTACACCTTC.

In its sample, this clone was seen a few times. The J gene is TRBJ1-1, the V gene TRBV27; 7 bases line up with TRBD1. The CDR3 has 14 amino acids. Germline values: CDR1 MNHEY, CDR2 SMNVEV (reference sequence). The trim removed 7 bases at V and 6 bases at J, leaving 11 bases unmatched. CDR3 coding DNA: TGTGCCAGCATGAACAGGGGAAGCGGTTCTGAAGCTTTCTTT. Translating it yields CASMNRGSGSEAFF.

The table lists this clone with a count of one. The V gene is TRBV7-2, the J gene TRBJ2-3, with TRBD2 matching over 9 bases. Trimming took 3 bases from V and 0 from J; bases not matched to a gene: 1. The CDR3 spans 15 residues. Germline CDR1 SGHTA, CDR2 FQGNSA. The CDR3 sequence: CASSLGLASTDTQYF. The CDR3, as DNA: TGTGCCAGCAGCTTGGGACTAGCTAGCACAGATACGCAGTATTTT.

A single count supports this clone. This chain uses TRBV7-9 with TRBJ2-7, with 8 bases fitting TRBD2. V shed 5 bases, J shed 3 bases, and the junction held 9 bases outside the gene matches. The germline V gene encodes CDR1 SEHNR and CDR2 FQNEAQ (reference sequence). The CDR3 extends over 15 amino acids. CDR3 in amino acids: CASSPEAGGFYEQYF. The CDR3 DNA follows: TGTGCCAGCAGCCCCGAGGCGGGGGGATTCTACGAGCAGTACTTC.

This chain links TRBV2 with TRBJ2-4; a possible D gene is TRBD1 (6 bases). The CDR3 has 15 residues. The V and J ends lost 2 bases and 5 bases respectively, with 13 bases between them. Germline V gives CDR1 SNHLY, CDR2 FYNNEI. The CDR3 loop is CASSEPGVVENIQYF. CDR3 sequence (DNA): TGTGCCAGCAGTGAACCAGGGGTCGTCGAAAACATTCAGTACTTC. Using reference TRBV2 and TRBJ2-4 for the parts outside the CDR3, the full variable domain is EPEVTQTPSHQVTQMGQEVILRCVPISNHLYFYWYRQILGQKVEFLVSFYNNEISEKSEIFDDQFSVERPDGSNFTLKIRSTKLEDSAMYFCASSEPGVVENIQYFGAGTRLSVL.

This chain uses TRBV5-4 with TRBJ2-3; possibly TRBD2 for D (5 bases). The CDR3 contains 16 residues. Deletions cut 4 bases from V and 0 bases from J, with 15 bases between. Germline V gene data show CDR1 as SGHNT and CDR2 as YYREEE (reference sequence). CDR3 DNA sequence: TGTGCCAGCAGCCCGACGGGGAGCCCTAGCACAGATACGCAGTATTTT. Amino acid sequence: CASSPTGSPSTDTQYF.

The CDR3 reads CASSTPAGGIGELFF. In nucleotides, the CDR3 is TGTGCCAGCAGCACCCCAGCGGGGGGGATCGGGGAGCTGTTTTTT. The J gene is TRBJ2-2, the V gene TRBV9; the match to TRBD2 covers 10 bases. V lost 4 bases, J lost 7 bases, and 7 bases stayed unmatched. Germline-derived CDR1 and CDR2 are SGDLS and YYNGEE. CDR3 length: 15 residues.

This chain's CDR3 is CASSLGAPGGFGDEQYF. CDR3 coding DNA: TGTGCCAGCAGCTTAGGAGCCCCGGGGGGGTTTGGCGACGAGCAGTACTTC. This rearrangement joins TRBV7-2 to TRBJ2-7; 8 nucleotides match TRBD2. The V segment lost 1 base and the J segment 5 bases; nucleotides outside the gene matches: 13. The CDR3 sequence is 17 residues long. In germline, CDR1 is SGHTA, CDR2 FQGNSA.

The chain has TRBV5-1 and TRBJ1-2; the D is unclear. The CDR3 runs to 11 residues. The germline V and J ends were trimmed by 1 base and 8 bases, with 6 bases remaining between them. The germline gives CDR1 SGHRS, CDR2 YFSETQ. The CDR3 DNA follows: TGCGCCAGCAGCTTGCCCCCGGGCTACACCTTC. It is translated as CASSLPPGYTF.

J is TRBJ2-3 and V is TRBV6-5; D ambiguous. V lost 4 bases to trimming and J lost 0 bases, with 2 bases between them. The CDR3 runs 12 residues. In germline, CDR1 is MNHEY, CDR2 SVGAGI. CDR3 in DNA: TGTGCCAGCAGTTCTAGCACAGATACGCAGTATTTT. Its translation: CASSSSTDTQYF.

The chain recombines TRBV9 with TRBJ2-7, with TRBD1 matching over 7 bases. V lost 4 bases, J lost 2 bases, and 6 bases stayed unmatched. CDR1 and CDR2 (germline): SGDLS, YYNGEE. The CDR3 runs to 14 residues. The DNA for the CDR3 is TGTGCCAGCAGCCCCGGACAGGAAACCTACGAGCAGTACGTC. Translation gives CASSPGQETYEQYV.

V gene TRBV11-3 combines with J gene TRBJ2-1; 11 bases agree with TRBD1. After removal of 3 bases from V and 7 bases from J, the junction contained 2 bases not matched to a gene. This CDR3 comprises 14 residues. The germline CDR1 and CDR2 sequences are SGHNT and YENEEA. Written as DNA, the CDR3 is TGTGCCAGCAGCTTGGGACAGGGGGTAAATGAGCAGTTCTTC. As protein: CASSLGQGVNEQFF.

The rearrangement joins TRBV18 to TRBJ2-3; 8 bases agree with TRBD1. J gave up 5 bases and V 3 bases, and 7 bases lay outside the gene matches. The CDR3 runs 15 residues. Germline loops: CDR1 KGHSH, CDR2 LQKENI. The CDR3 DNA follows: TGTGCCAGCTCACCCTTGACAGGGGCTGGAGATACGCAGTATTTT. Translated: CASSPLTGAGDTQYF.